This record looks at one T cell receptor beta chain sequence and its context. One entry per CDR3 protein, called by TCRdb with MiXCR from the RACE reads. The sample lists around 200,000 distinct CDR3 sequences, roughly 30% occurring once. The data originate from a study of human T cells and chemical hapten exposure. Time point defined: pre-sensitization, week 0. The treatment denotes: therapeutic diphenylcyclopropenone sensitization with weekly scalp DPC. The V gene's germline CDR1 is SGHTA and CDR2 FQGNSA. J lost 7 bases, V lost 5 bases, and 9 bases had no gene match. This CDR3 is built from 16 residues.

This receptor was taken from a woman younger than 45 with alopecia areata. Some clones in this sample may be carry-over from other donors' samples. Material: whole blood, obtained in connection with sensitization to the hapten diphenylcyclopropenone (DPC). This chain links TRBV7-2 with TRBJ2-1; 12 positions match TRBD2. The CDR3 reads CASSVRLAGAVNEQFF. In nucleotides, the CDR3 is TGTGCCAGCAGCGTCCGACTAGCGGGAGCGGTAAATGAGCAGTTCTTC. The entire variable domain, with the rest obtained from reference TRBV7-2 and TRBJ2-1, is as follows: GAGVSQSPSNKVTEKGKDVELRCDPISGHTALYWYRQSLGQGLEFLIYFQGNSAPDKSGLPSDRFSAERTGGSVSTLTIQRTQQEDSAVYLCASSVRLAGAVNEQFFGPGTRLTVL.